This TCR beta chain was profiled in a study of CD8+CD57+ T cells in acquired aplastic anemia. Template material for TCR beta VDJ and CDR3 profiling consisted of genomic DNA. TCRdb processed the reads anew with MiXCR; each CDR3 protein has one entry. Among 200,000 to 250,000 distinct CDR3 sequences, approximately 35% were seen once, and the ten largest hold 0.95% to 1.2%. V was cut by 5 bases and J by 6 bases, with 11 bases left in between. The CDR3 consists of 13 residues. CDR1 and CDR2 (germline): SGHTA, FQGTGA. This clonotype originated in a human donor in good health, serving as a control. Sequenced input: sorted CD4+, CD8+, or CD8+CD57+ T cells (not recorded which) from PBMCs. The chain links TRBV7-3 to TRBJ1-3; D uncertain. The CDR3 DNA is TGTGCCAGCAGCCCGGACCCGGTAAACACCATATATTTT. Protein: CASSPDPVNTIYF. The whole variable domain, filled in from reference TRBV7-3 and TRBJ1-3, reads GAGVSQTPSNKVTEKGKYVELRCDPISGHTALYWYRQSLGQGPEFLIYFQGTGAADDSGLPNDRFFAVRPEGSVSTLKIQRTERGDSAVYLCASSPDPVNTIYFGEGSWLTVV.